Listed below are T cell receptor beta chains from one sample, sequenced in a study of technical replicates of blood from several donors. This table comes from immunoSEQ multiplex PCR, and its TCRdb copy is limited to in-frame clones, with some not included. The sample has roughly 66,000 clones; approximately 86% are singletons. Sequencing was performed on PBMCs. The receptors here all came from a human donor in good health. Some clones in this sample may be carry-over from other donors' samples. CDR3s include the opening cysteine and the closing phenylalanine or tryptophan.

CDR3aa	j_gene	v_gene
CASSLAAGTGYEAFF	TRBJ1-1	TRBV7-9
CASSLTGNTEAFF	TRBJ1-1	TRBV12-1
CASSYSFGSPLHF	TRBJ1-6	TRBV6-5
CASSPGGPYNEQFF	TRBJ2-1	TRBV18
CASSLASGTSTDTQYF	TRBJ2-3	TRBV7-9
CASSQDPGTDYEQYF	TRBJ2-7	TRBV4-1
CASSFSGGGGNTIYF	TRBJ1-3	TRBV5-6
CASSRLASTDTQYF	TRBJ2-3	TRBV4-1
CASSKQGHLTDTQYF	TRBJ2-3	TRBV7-2
CASSPTSGSYEQYF	TRBJ2-7	TRBV18
CASSPHRGPTNEKLFF	TRBJ1-4	TRBV6-6
CASRRDFPPGELFF	TRBJ2-2	TRBV5-8
CAIRGARRTTQYF	TRBJ2-3	TRBV10-3
CAWSESLARENEQFF	TRBJ2-1	TRBV30
CASSQVTSGTTDTQYF	TRBJ2-3	TRBV4-3
CASSQPGQGNDGYTF	TRBJ1-2	TRBV4-2
CAWDLGGTEAFF	TRBJ1-1	TRBV30
CASSLYYEQYF	TRBJ2-7	TRBV13
CASSPGDRGGEKLFF	TRBJ1-4	TRBV4-3
CASSIGTSGRYNEQFF	TRBJ2-1	TRBV19
CASSLLPGASGSDLDEQFF	TRBJ2-1	TRBV13
CASSFSREQFF	TRBJ2-1	TRBV7-2
CASSDWGVGEKLFF	TRBJ1-4	TRBV10-2
CASSFPGAEQFF	TRBJ2-1	TRBV7-3
CASSQDFGQGTDTQYF	TRBJ2-3	TRBV4-2
CASSIVKGQGYEQYF	TRBJ2-7	TRBV4-3
CASSLGAGDSHYEQYF	TRBJ2-7	TRBV7-8
CAGSHRDTGGKLFF	TRBJ1-4	TRBV5-4
CAADRRLAPWGANVLTF	TRBJ2-6	TRBV7-8
CATSGGTGDGYTF	TRBJ1-2	TRBV15
CASEAGVTYNEQFF	TRBJ2-1	TRBV2
CASSSGHSTDTQYF	TRBJ2-3	TRBV11-3
CASGLVTGQRNQPQHF	TRBJ1-5	TRBV12-5
CASSPGGTGMPYEQYF	TRBJ2-7	TRBV25-1
CASSSLRTGGINYGYTF	TRBJ1-2	TRBV11-2
CASSQVGGTTGGSDTQYF	TRBJ2-3	TRBV4-1
CASGHYTDTQYF	TRBJ2-3	TRBV7-9
CAISEPGRGVETQYF	TRBJ2-5	TRBV10-3
CASSSPDRSNYGYTF	TRBJ1-2	TRBV7-9
CASRRGSQGYYNEQFF	TRBJ2-1	TRBV2
CAWSPGLMNTEAFF	TRBJ1-1	TRBV30
CASSLIGRNEKLFF	TRBJ1-4	TRBV27
CASSDSVGGGTDTQYF	TRBJ2-3	TRBV6-4
CASSRTDSTRSTQYF	TRBJ2-3	TRBV2
CASSQGTSGSGRELFF	TRBJ2-2	TRBV4-3
CASSLVPGGITNEQFF	TRBJ2-1	TRBV5-1
CSGGQGDTGELFF	TRBJ2-2	TRBV29-1
CASSSGQGYEQYF	TRBJ2-7	TRBV2
CASSPRAGEQYF	TRBJ2-7	TRBV19